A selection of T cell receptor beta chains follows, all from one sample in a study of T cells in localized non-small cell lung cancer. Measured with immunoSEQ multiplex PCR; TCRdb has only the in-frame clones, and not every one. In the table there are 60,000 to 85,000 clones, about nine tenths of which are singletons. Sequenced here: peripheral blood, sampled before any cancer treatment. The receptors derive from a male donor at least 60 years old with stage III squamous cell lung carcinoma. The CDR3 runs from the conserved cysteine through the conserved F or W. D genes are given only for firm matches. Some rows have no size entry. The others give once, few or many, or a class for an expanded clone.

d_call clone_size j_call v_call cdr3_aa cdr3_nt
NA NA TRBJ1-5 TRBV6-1 CASSDVVHGGNQPQHF TGTGCCAGCAGTGATGTGGTACACGGCGGCAATCAGCCCCAGCATTTT
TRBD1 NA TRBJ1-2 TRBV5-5 CASSWRGSGGSGYTF TGTGCCAGCAGCTGGAGGGGTTCAGGGGGCAGTGGCTACACCTTC
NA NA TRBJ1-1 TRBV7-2 CASSLLTRGATEAFF TGTGCCAGCAGCTTATTGACTCGCGGGGCCACTGAAGCTTTCTTT
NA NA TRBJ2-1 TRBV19 CASSRGLGGRKNEQFF TGTGCCAGTAGTAGGGGTCTCGGGGGGCGAAAAAATGAGCAGTTCTTC
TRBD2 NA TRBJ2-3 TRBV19 CASSMEGGGAGADTQYF TGTGCCAGTAGTATGGAAGGCGGGGGGGCCGGCGCAGATACGCAGTATTTT
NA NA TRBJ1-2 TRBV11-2 CASSLVKGGGYTF TGTGCCAGCAGCTTAGTAAAGGGCGGTGGCTACACCTTC
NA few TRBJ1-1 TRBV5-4 CASSLVGVNTEAFF TGTGCCAGCAGCTTGGTAGGCGTGAACACTGAAGCTTTCTTT
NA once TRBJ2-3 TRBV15 CATSRGQGEGNTQYF TGTGCCACCAGCAGGGGGCAGGGGGAGGGAAATACGCAGTATTTT
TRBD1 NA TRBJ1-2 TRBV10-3 CAISAGQGASNYGYTF TGTGCCATCAGTGCTGGACAGGGGGCTAGTAACTATGGCTACACCTTC
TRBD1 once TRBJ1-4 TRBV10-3 CAISLGQDNEKLFF TGTGCCATCAGCCTCGGACAGGATAATGAAAAACTGTTTTTT
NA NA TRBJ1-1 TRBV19 CASRSAGALTEAFF TGTGCCAGTAGAAGTGCGGGGGCTCTTACTGAAGCTTTCTTT
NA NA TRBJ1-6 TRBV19 CASSYTGRSPLHF TGTGCCAGTAGTTATACAGGGAGGTCACCCCTCCACTTT
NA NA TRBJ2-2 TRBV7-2 CASSLAGSNTGELFF TGTGCCAGCAGCTTAGCGGGCAGCAACACCGGGGAGCTGTTTTTT
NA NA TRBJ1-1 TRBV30 CAWSNTEAFF TGTGCCTGGTCGAACACTGAAGCTTTCTTT
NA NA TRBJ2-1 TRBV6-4 CASSLPRDRRTYNEQFF TGTGCCAGCAGTCTACCCCGTGACAGGAGGACCTACAATGAGCAGTTCTTC
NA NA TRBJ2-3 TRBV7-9 CASSFQGFTDTQYF TGTGCCAGCAGCTTTCAGGGGTTCACAGATACGCAGTATTTT
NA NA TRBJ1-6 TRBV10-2 CASRAGQSSYNSPLHF TGCGCCAGCAGGGCAGGACAGAGCTCCTATAATTCACCCCTCCACTTT
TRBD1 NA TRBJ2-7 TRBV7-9 CASSPRGTGEIFYEQYF TGTGCCAGCAGCCCTAGAGGGACAGGGGAAATCTTCTACGAGCAGTACTTC
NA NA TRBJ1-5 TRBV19 CASSIQDQPQHF TGTGCCAGTAGTATTCAAGATCAGCCCCAGCATTTT
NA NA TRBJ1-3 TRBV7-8 CASSLAGGQAGNTIYF TGTGCCAGCAGCTTAGCTGGCGGGCAAGCCGGAAACACCATATATTTT
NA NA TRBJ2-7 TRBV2 CASSGPGQATYEQYF TGTGCCAGCAGTGGCCCCGGGCAGGCAACCTACGAGCAGTACTTC
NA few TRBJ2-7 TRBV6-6 CASSYRSEQYF TGTGCCAGCAGTTACCGCTCCGAGCAGTACTTC
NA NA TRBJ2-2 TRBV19 CASSQITRGTGELFF TGTGCCAGTAGCCAAATCACCCGTGGCACCGGGGAGCTGTTTTTT
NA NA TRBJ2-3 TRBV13 CASSPTGYSTDTQYF TGTGCCAGCAGTCCTACAGGGTACAGCACAGATACGCAGTATTTT
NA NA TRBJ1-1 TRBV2 CASSEREANTEAFF TGTGCCAGCAGCGAACGGGAGGCAAACACTGAAGCTTTCTTT
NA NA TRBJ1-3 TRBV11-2 CASSSPLSGNTIYF TGTGCCAGCAGCTCTCCTCTCTCTGGAAACACCATATATTTT
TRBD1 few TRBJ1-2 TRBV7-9 CASSQGQGYGYTF TGTGCCAGCAGCCAGGGACAGGGCTATGGCTACACCTTC
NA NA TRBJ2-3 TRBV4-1 CASSQDGGRTDTQYF TGCGCCAGCAGCCAAGACGGGGGGCGCACAGATACGCAGTATTTT
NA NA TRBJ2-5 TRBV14 CASSIPGPQETQYF TGTGCCAGCAGCATTCCGGGACCCCAAGAGACCCAGTACTTC
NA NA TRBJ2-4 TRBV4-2 CASSTGSGMSAKNIQYF TGTGCCAGCAGTACGGGTTCGGGGATGAGCGCCAAAAACATTCAGTACTTC
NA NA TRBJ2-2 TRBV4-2 CASSQAGQNTGELFF TGTGCCAGCAGCCAAGCAGGGCAGAACACCGGGGAGCTGTTTTTT
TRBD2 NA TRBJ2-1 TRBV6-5 CASSYGLAGGRQFF TGTGCCAGCAGTTACGGACTAGCGGGGGGGCGGCAGTTCTTC
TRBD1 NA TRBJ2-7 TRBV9 CASSAIGQGAYEQYF TGTGCCAGCAGCGCCATTGGACAGGGTGCCTACGAGCAGTACTTC
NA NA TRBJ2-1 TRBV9 CASSADPGGFGEQFF TGTGCCAGCAGCGCGGACCCAGGGGGGTTCGGTGAGCAGTTCTTC
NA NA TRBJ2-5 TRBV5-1 CASSSSTGAQETQYF TGCGCCAGCAGCTCGAGCACCGGGGCCCAAGAGACCCAGTACTTC
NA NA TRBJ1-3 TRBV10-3 CAISSPDPQSGNTIYF TGTGCCATCAGCTCCCCGGACCCCCAATCTGGAAACACCATATATTTT
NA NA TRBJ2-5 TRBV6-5 CASSFRLGGETQYF TGTGCCAGCAGTTTCCGCTTGGGTGGGGAGACCCAGTACTTC
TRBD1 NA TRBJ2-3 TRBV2 CASSEAGQGTDTQYF TGTGCCAGCAGTGAAGCTGGACAGGGGACAGATACGCAGTATTTT
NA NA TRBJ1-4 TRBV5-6 CASSSRLIIYEKLFF TGTGCCAGCAGCTCCCGACTGATTATTTATGAAAAACTGTTTTTT
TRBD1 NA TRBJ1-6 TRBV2 CASSADRGFSPLHF TGTGCCAGCAGCGCCGACAGGGGGTTCTCACCCCTCCACTTT
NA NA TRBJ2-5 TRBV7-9 CASSSELGETQYF TGTGCCAGCAGCTCCGAATTGGGGGAGACCCAGTACTTC
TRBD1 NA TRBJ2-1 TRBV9 CASSLTGGNEQFF TGTGCCAGCAGCCTGACAGGGGGTAATGAGCAGTTCTTC
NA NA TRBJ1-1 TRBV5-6 CASSTISASNTEAFF TGTGCCAGCAGCACTATCTCGGCTTCGAACACTGAAGCTTTCTTT
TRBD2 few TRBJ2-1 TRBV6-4 CASSNKRGGGNEQFF TGTGCCAGCAGTAACAAGCGGGGGGGAGGCAATGAGCAGTTCTTC
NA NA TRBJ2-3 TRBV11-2 CASSLAGRADTQYF TGTGCCAGCAGCTTAGCGGGCAGGGCAGATACGCAGTATTTT
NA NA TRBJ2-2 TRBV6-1 CASSVSGMNTGELFF TGTGCCAGCAGTGTCTCCGGGATGAACACCGGGGAGCTGTTTTTT
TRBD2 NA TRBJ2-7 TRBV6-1 CAILGLAGYEQYF TGTGCCATCCTGGGACTAGCGGGCTACGAGCAGTACTTC
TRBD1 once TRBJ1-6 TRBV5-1 CASSLRTGPDSPLHF TGCGCCAGCAGCCTTCGGACAGGGCCGGATTCACCCCTCCACTTT
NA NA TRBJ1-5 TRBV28 CASGTRNQPQHF TGTGCCAGCGGGACGCGCAATCAGCCCCAGCATTTT